This T cell receptor (beta chain) is drawn from a study of OX40 agonist ivuxolimab in advanced cancers. Study-level points and caveats: Expanded clones were, on average, more numerous in CD8+ T cells than in CD4+. Certain nonresponders additionally had low normalized T-cell clonal expansion.

Clones were read by immunoSEQ multiplex PCR, and TCRdb kept only the in-frame ones, dropping some. This table holds tens of thousands of clones, 84% found once. The CDR3 totals 17 residues. Germline V gene sequence: CDR1 PRHDT, CDR2 FYEKMQ (reference sequence). Note on this clone: The antigen is not known. The junction does not match germline at one end; this may be a read error.

This clonotype originated in an adult with an advanced solid tumor such as melanoma, head and neck, liver or kidney cancer. Here the sequenced sample was CD4+ or CD8+ T cells sorted from blood, taken in a trial of the OX40 agonist ivuxolimab. The V and J genes are TRBV13 and TRBJ1-6, with TRBD1 identical over 8 bases. CDR3 protein: CVSSLAGGGLYNSPLHF. The CDR3 DNA sequence: TGTGTCAGCAGCTTAGCAGGGGGCGGTCTCTATAATTCACCCCTCCACTTT.